The 24 T cell receptor beta chains below were found in one sample sequenced in a study of graft-versus-host responses after intestinal transplantation. Clones were sequenced by immunoSEQ multiplex PCR, and TCRdb holds only the in-frame ones, with some missing. The sample shows about 88,000 clones, 94% of them seen only once. These receptors are not linked to any known antigen. The source was unstimulated CD4+ T cells sorted from spleen or lymph node cells, collected before transplant. Receptor source: a human donor who was the organ donor for an intestinal transplant.

The chain is built from TRBV7-9 and TRBJ1-5; D not certain. The CDR3 contains 14 residues. CDR1 is SEHNR and CDR2 is FQNEAQ in the germline V gene (reference sequence). The V gene lost 5 bases and the J gene lost 0 bases, with 8 bases spanning the gap. Written as DNA, the CDR3 is TGTGCCAGCAGCCGGAAAGATAGCAATCAGCCCCAGCATTTT. Translated, it gives CASSRKDSNQPQHF.

CDR3 in amino acids: CAWSRTDTQYF. DNA of the CDR3: TGTGCCTGGAGCCGGACAGATACGCAGTATTTT. The rearrangement uses TRBV30 and TRBJ2-3, with D uncertain. CDR1 and CDR2 (germline): GTSNPN, SVGIG (reference sequence). The CDR3 spans 11 residues. Trimming pared 3 bases from V and 3 bases from J, leaving 4 bases between.

This clone showed up just once. The chain combines TRBV10-2 with TRBJ2-5; 10 positions agree with TRBD1. Germline trimming cut 4 bases from V and 6 bases from J; bases unmatched to any gene: 5. This CDR3 comprises 14 residues. Germline values: CDR1 WSHSY, CDR2 SAAADI. In nucleotides, the CDR3 is TGCGCCAGCAGTGGGACAGGGGGTAGAAAGACCCAGTACTTC. Its translation is CASSGTGGRKTQYF.

The chain uses TRBV18 and TRBJ2-2; 7 bases match TRBD1. The CDR3 consists of 15 residues. In germline, CDR1 is KGHSH, CDR2 LQKENI. J lost 1 base, V lost 6 bases, and 5 bases had no gene match. CDR3 DNA sequence: TGTGCCAGCTCGCAGGACAGGTTGAACACCGGGGAGCTGTTTTTT. It specifies CASSQDRLNTGELFF.

This chain joins TRBV5-4 and TRBJ1-1; 12 bases match TRBD1. V lost 7 bases and J lost 0; bases outside the gene matches: 7. Germline values: CDR1 SGHNT, CDR2 YYREEE (reference sequence). CDR3 length equals 16 residues. The CDR3 DNA reads as TGTGCCAGCCCCGGGACAGGGGGCCCCATGAACACTGAAGCTTTCTTT. Protein product: CASPGTGGPMNTEAFF.

This rearrangement joins TRBV7-2 to TRBJ2-7; possible D gene TRBD2, 6 bases. The CDR3 has 13 amino acids. The V end was cut by 1 base, the J end by 4 bases, with 8 bases between. From germline, CDR1 is SGHTA and CDR2 FQGNSA. The CDR3 here is CASSLVRGYEQYF. The CDR3 region has the DNA TGTGCCAGCAGCTTAGTTCGGGGGTACGAGCAGTACTTC.

V usage is TRBV11-2 and J usage is TRBJ1-2, with 7 bases matching TRBD1. The trim removed 5 bases at V and 5 bases at J, leaving 8 bases unmatched. The germline V gene has CDR1 SGHAT and CDR2 FQNNGV. This CDR3 is built from 14 residues. The CDR3 protein is CASSHGTVVYGYTF. As DNA, the CDR3 is TGTGCCAGCAGCCATGGGACAGTTGTTTATGGCTACACCTTC.

The chain is built from TRBV5-1 and TRBJ2-7; 7 nucleotides line up with TRBD1. There are 14 residues in the CDR3. After removal of 5 bases from V and 3 bases from J, the junction contained 8 bases not matched to a gene. Germline CDR1 is SGHRS and CDR2 is YFSETQ. CDR3 sequence: CASRLGQPVYEQYF. The CDR3 DNA is TGCGCCAGCAGACTGGGACAGCCCGTCTACGAGCAGTACTTC.

CDR3: CASMGQGDNSPLHF. The CDR3 DNA is TGTGCCAGCATGGGACAGGGTGATAATTCACCCCTCCACTTT. This chain links TRBV2 with TRBJ1-6, with 9 positions matching TRBD1. Trimming at V came to 7 bases and at J to 5 bases, leaving 3 bases not matched to a gene. Per germline, CDR1 SNHLY and CDR2 FYNNEI. The CDR3 runs 14 residues.

The rearrangement links TRBV7-9 to TRBJ1-1, with 9 nucleotides matching TRBD1. Germline lookup yields CDR1 SEHNR and CDR2 FQNEAQ (reference sequence). The V segment lost 5 bases and the J segment 10 bases; nucleotides outside the gene matches: 5. The CDR3 covers 12 residues. In DNA form, the CDR3 reads TGTGCCAGCAGCCGAACGACAGGGGGAGCTTTCTTT. Residues: CASSRTTGGAFF.

J is TRBJ1-5 and V is TRBV19, with D unclear. The CDR3 spans 15 residues. CDR1 LNHDA and CDR2 SQIVND come from the germline V gene (reference sequence). The V end lost 0 bases, the J end lost 11 bases, and 17 bases lay between the germline ends. CDR3 protein: CASSIEAKGAGSQHF. Written as DNA, the CDR3 is TGTGCCAGTAGTATAGAGGCCAAGGGAGCCGGGTCCCAGCATTTT.

CDR3 residues: CASKSVSSGANVLTF. CDR3 in DNA: TGTGCCAGCAAATCTGTAAGCTCTGGGGCCAACGTCCTGACTTTC. The chain is built from TRBV6-5 and TRBJ2-6; D is unclear. The length of the CDR3 is 15 residues. The germline V and J ends were trimmed by 7 bases and 0 bases, with 10 bases remaining between them. Germline V CDR1 and CDR2: MNHEY, SVGAGI.

The chain uses TRBV7-3 and TRBJ2-2, with 7 positions matching TRBD2. CDR1 and CDR2 from the germline V gene are SGHTA and FQGTGA. The CDR3 is 13 amino acids. V lost 4 bases to trimming and J lost 4 bases; unmatched junction nucleotides: 0. CDR3 sequence (DNA): TGTGCCAGCAGCTGGACTAGCACCGGGGAGCTGTTTTTT. Amino acids: CASSWTSTGELFF.

The chain uses TRBV6-4 and TRBJ1-5; D not resolved. Trimming cost V 5 bases and J 2 bases, with 7 bases left between them. The CDR3 runs to 13 residues. Per germline, CDR1 MRHNA and CDR2 SNTAGT. This CDR3 is CASSRERNQPQHF. Here the CDR3 DNA reads TGTGCCAGCAGTAGAGAGCGCAATCAGCCCCAGCATTTT.

The chain has TRBV7-3 and TRBJ2-5; D is ambiguous. Deletions cut 2 bases from V and 0 bases from J, with 4 bases between. The CDR3 runs 13 residues. Germline loops: CDR1 SGHTA, CDR2 FQGTGA. The CDR3 reads CASSLVYQETQYF. The CDR3 bases are TGTGCCAGCAGCTTAGTCTACCAAGAGACCCAGTACTTC.

V is TRBV18 and J is TRBJ1-2; D may be TRBD1 (5 bases). This CDR3 has 15 residues. The germline gives CDR1 KGHSH, CDR2 LQKENI. The germline V and J ends were trimmed by 2 bases and 3 bases, with 13 bases remaining between them. The CDR3 reads CASSPGPQGDYGYTF. Written as DNA, the CDR3 is TGTGCCAGCTCACCAGGCCCCCAGGGCGACTATGGCTACACCTTC. Variable domain in full (rest from reference TRBV18 and TRBJ1-2): NAGVMQNPRHLVRRRGQEARLRCSPMKGHSHVYWYRQLPEEGLKFMVYLQKENIIDESGMPKERFSAEFPKEGPSILRIQQVVRGDSAAYFCASSPGPQGDYGYTFGSGTRLTVV.

This clone was detected only once. The V and J genes are TRBV7-2 and TRBJ1-1; D is uncertain. CDR3 size: 14 residues. The V end lost 2 bases, the J end lost 0 bases, and 7 bases lay between the germline ends. CDR1 SGHTA and CDR2 FQGNSA come from the germline V gene. CDR3 loop: CASSLQAVNTEAFF. The CDR3 bases are TGTGCCAGCAGCTTACAGGCGGTGAACACTGAAGCTTTCTTT.

V usage is TRBV7-2 and J usage is TRBJ1-1; 7 nucleotides match TRBD1. The V and J ends lost 5 bases and 4 bases, in that order; junction bases with no gene match: 7. The CDR3 runs to 14 residues. The germline CDR1 and CDR2 sequences are SGHTA and FQGNSA. CDR3 residues: CASSPYRQGTEAFF. The CDR3 DNA follows: TGTGCCAGCAGCCCATACCGACAGGGCACTGAAGCTTTCTTT.

The chain employs TRBV7-9 and TRBJ1-1; D uncertain. Trimming removed 8 bases from V and 3 bases from J, with 7 bases in between. Germline CDR1 SEHNR, CDR2 FQNEAQ (reference sequence). The CDR3 contains 11 residues. In DNA form, the CDR3 reads TGTGCCAGCTTCGGGGACACTGAAGCTTTCTTT. Translating gives CASFGDTEAFF. The full variable domain, rest sourced from reference TRBV7-9 and TRBJ1-1, is DTGVSQNPRHKITKRGQNVTFRCDPISEHNRLYWYRQTLGQGPEFLTYFQNEAQLEKSRLLSDRFSAERPKGSFSTLEIQRTEQGDSAMYLCASFGDTEAFFGQGTRLTVV.

This chain joins TRBV4-1 and TRBJ1-5; no clear D. Trimming removed 4 bases from V and 5 bases from J, with 9 bases in between. CDR3 length: 13 residues. Germline V gene data show CDR1 as MGHRA and CDR2 as YSYEKL. The CDR3 region has the DNA TGCGCCAGCAGCCTGAATCAAGATCAGCCCCAGCATTTT. As protein: CASSLNQDQPQHF.

The chain recombines TRBV6-5 with TRBJ1-1; D is unclear. Trimming left V 2 bases short and J 1 base short, with 11 bases between. Germline V gives CDR1 MNHEY, CDR2 SVGAGI. The CDR3 runs 15 residues. CDR3 residues: CASSYTSGGNTEAFF. The CDR3 DNA sequence: TGTGCCAGCAGTTACACGAGTGGCGGGAACACTGAAGCTTTCTTT.

The rearrangement uses TRBV7-2 and TRBJ1-4; 7 nucleotides match TRBD1. The CDR3 runs 15 residues. V was pared by 7 bases and J by 8 bases, with 13 bases of the junction left unmatched. Germline assignment: CDR1 SGHTA and CDR2 FQGNSA. The CDR3 region has the DNA TGTGCCAGCACCTCGACGACAGGGTTGCGCGAAAAACTGTTTTTT. Translated: CASTSTTGLREKLFF.

This clone was seen only once. The chain combines TRBV5-1 with TRBJ1-1; D might be TRBD1 (6 bases). In germline, CDR1 is SGHRS, CDR2 YFSETQ. The CDR3 loop spans 15 amino acids. The V gene lost 1 base and the J gene lost 0 bases, with 10 bases spanning the gap. The CDR3 loop reads CASSLTGIMNTEAFF. CDR3 coding DNA: TGCGCCAGCAGCTTGACAGGGATCATGAACACTGAAGCTTTCTTT.

CDR3 nucleotide sequence: TGTGCCAGTAGGCGTCAAGGGGGCAGGAACGAGCAGTACTTC. The encoded protein is CASRRQGGRNEQYF. This chain uses TRBV19 with TRBJ2-7; TRBD1 matches 7 bases. This CDR3 has 14 amino acids. V was clipped by 6 bases and J by 5 bases; unmatched bases: 10. Germline V lookup: CDR1 LNHDA, CDR2 SQIVND (reference sequence).